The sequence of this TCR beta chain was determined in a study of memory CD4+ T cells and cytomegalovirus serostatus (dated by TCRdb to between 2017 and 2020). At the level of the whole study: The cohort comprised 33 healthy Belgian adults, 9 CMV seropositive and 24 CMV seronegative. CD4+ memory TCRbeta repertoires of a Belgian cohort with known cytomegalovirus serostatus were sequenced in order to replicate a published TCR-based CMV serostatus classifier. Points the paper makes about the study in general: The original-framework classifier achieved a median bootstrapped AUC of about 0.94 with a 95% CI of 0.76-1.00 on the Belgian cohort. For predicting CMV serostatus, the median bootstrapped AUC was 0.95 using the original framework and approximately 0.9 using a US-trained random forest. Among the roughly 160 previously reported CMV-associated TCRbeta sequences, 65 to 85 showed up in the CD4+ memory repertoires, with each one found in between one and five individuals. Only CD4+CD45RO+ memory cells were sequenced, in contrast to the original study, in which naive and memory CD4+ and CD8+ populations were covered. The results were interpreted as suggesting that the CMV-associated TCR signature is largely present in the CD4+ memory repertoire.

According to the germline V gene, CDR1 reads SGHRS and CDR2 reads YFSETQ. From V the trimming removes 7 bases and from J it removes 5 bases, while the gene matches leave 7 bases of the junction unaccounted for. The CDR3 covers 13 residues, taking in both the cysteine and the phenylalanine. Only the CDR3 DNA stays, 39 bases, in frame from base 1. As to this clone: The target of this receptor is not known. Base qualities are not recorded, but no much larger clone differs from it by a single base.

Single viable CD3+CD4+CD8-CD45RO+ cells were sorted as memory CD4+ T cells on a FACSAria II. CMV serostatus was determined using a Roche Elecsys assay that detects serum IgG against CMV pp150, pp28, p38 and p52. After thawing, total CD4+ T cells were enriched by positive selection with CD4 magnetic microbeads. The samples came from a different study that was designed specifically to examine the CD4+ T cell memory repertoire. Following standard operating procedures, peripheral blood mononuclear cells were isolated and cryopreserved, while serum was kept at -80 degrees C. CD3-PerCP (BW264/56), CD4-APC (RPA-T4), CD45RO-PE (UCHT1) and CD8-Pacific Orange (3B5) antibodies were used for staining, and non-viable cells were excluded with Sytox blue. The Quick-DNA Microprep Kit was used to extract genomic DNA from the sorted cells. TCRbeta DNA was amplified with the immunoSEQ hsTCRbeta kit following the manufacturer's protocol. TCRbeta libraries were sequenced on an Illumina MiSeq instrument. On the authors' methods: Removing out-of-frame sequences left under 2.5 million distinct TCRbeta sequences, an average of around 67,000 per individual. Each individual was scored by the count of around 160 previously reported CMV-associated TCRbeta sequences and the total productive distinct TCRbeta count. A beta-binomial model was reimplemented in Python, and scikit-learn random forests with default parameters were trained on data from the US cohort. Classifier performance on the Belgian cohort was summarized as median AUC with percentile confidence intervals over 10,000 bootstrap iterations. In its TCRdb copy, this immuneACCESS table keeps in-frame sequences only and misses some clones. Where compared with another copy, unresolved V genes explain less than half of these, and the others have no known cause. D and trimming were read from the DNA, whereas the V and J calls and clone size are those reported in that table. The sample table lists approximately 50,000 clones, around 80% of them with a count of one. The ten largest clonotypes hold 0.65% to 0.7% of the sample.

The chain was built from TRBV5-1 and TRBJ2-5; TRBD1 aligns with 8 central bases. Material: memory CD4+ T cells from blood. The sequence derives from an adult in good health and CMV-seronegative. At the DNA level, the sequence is TGCGCCAGCTGGACAGGGAGTATTGAGACCCAGTACTTC. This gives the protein CASWTGSIETQYF.